This TCR beta chain was observed in a study of T cells after yellow fever vaccination. Study findings and constraints: Although most clonotypes did not, a small share appeared in both CD4 and CD8 compartments.

TCRdb passed the 5' RACE reads through MiXCR, listing each CDR3 protein once. This sample yields about 63,000 distinct CDR3 sequences, of which less than 8.5% are seen a single time; 30% to 45% belongs to the top ten. In its sample, this clonotype was seen many times. Antigen specificity is unknown. The TCR was taken from a young man who received the YFV17D yellow fever vaccine. The starting material was CD8+ T cells sorted from PBMCs, obtained 15 days after the yellow fever booster vaccination.

CDR3 sequence (DNA): TGTGCCACCAGCAGGGAGGCGGGGTACCAAGAGACCCAGTACTTC. Translating it yields CATSREAGYQETQYF. V gene TRBV15 combines with J gene TRBJ2-5; a weak D match, TRBD2 (6 bases). The CDR3 spans 15 residues. V was shortened by 3 bases and J by 0 bases, with 11 bases between the two germline ends. Germline CDR1 and CDR2: LNHNV and YYDKDF (reference sequence).